This T cell receptor (beta chain) was recorded in a study of shared clonotypes between healthy human individuals. The naive CD8 subset, CD45RO-negative cells positively selected for CCR7, excluded terminally differentiated effector memory CD45RA+ cells. For every subset, genomic DNA was evenly distributed across several immunoSEQ plates. Sequencing used immunoSEQ multiplex PCR; TCRdb keeps in-frame clones, though not all of them. Of around 580,000 clones in the sample, nearly 98% were seen once. Whole-study results and caveats: Generation probability values for non-shared clonotypes were lower than those for clonotypes shared by all four donors. Rarefaction indicated that sorted-subset sequencing remained incomplete although depth was large. In several donors, around 4.8% of naive CD4 clonotypes appeared in common.

The V and J ends lost 2 bases and 5 bases respectively, with 15 bases between them. The germline V gene has CDR1 MNHNS and CDR2 SASEGT. This CDR3 contains 15 residues. Details on this clone: Its target is not known.

J is TRBJ2-5 and V is TRBV6-1; a possible D gene is TRBD2 (5 bases). The TCR comes from a man between 25 and 39 years old in good health. Source material: naive CD8+ T cells sorted from blood. CDR3: CASSELHPGGETQYF. DNA for the CDR3: TGTGCCAGCAGTGAATTACACCCCGGCGGGGAGACCCAGTACTTC.